This T cell receptor beta chain was recorded in a study of T cell responses to AZD1222 COVID-19 vaccine. Trimming removed 2 bases at V and 2 bases at J, with 4 bases between. The CDR3 totals 14 residues. The germline V gene has CDR1 WNHNN and CDR2 SYGVQD (reference sequence). Repertoires were generated with immunoSEQ multiplex PCR, while TCRdb's copy carries only in-frame clones and drops some. The sample yields tens of thousands of clones, roughly 87% seen once. This specimen was peripheral blood, taken 28 days after the second AZD1222 dose. This sequence originates from an adult who received the AZD1222 COVID-19 vaccine. The chain employs TRBV10-1 and TRBJ2-6; the D is unclear. The CDR3 DNA reads TGCGCCAGCAGTGAGGGGGCTGGGGCCAACGTCCTGACTTTC. It is translated as CASSEGAGANVLTF.